This T cell receptor beta chain originates from a study of CD8 T cells in ankylosing spondylitis (dated by TCRdb to about 2017). For the study in its entirety: T cell receptor beta repertoires were profiled in healthy donors and ankylosing spondylitis patients so that disease-linked TCR variants could be found. The full study cohort was made up of about 24 ankylosing spondylitis patients and about a hundred healthy donors. Peripheral blood was sampled, and synovial fluid was additionally collected from ankylosing spondylitis patients. The investigation overall reported the following: Some of the motif variants had been reported before in the synovial fluid and blood of reactive arthritis patients, a finding that suggests common disease-initiation mechanisms. A TCR beta motif made up of fewer than 10 highly homologous amino acid variants appeared to be characteristic of blood from ankylosing spondylitis patients. The disease-linked clones were reported to be significantly enriched in matched synovial fluid samples from ankylosing spondylitis patients. The disease-linked clones had a CD8+ phenotype and were found at relatively low frequencies in peripheral blood.

For sequencing, an Illumina HiSeq 2500 was employed. TCR beta libraries were prepared by quantitative 5'-RACE with molecular barcodes. In the original analysis: A new computational method, built on a probabilistic model of VDJ rearrangement, was used to identify disease-linked TCR variants. TCRdb reprocessing: public reads trimmed at Q25 with fastp, clones called with MiXCR, in-frame beta chains kept. Rows are combined by CDR3 protein, so each entry shows the most common genes and DNA. It is TCRdb's table, rather than the study itself, that gives the V and J calls and clone size. Counted in this sample were approximately 440,000 distinct CDR3 sequences; about a sixth of them appeared once. Approximately 0.97% of the sample is taken by the ten largest. Taken from cysteine to phenylalanine, the CDR3 has 12 residues. Kept here is only the CDR3 DNA, which spans 36 bases and is read in frame from base 1. CDR1 is given as SGHRS and CDR2 as YFSETQ, both from the germline V gene. Relative to germline, V is 5 bases shorter and J is 7 bases shorter, with 12 bases between their ends.

Of note for this clonotype: No antigen is known for it. No per-base quality is available; no much larger clone lies one base away.

The chain employs TRBV5-1 and TRBJ1-2; perhaps TRBD1 is the D gene, with 5 bases matching. Material: blood, either unsorted or a sorted T cell fraction (not recorded which). The receptor comes from a male donor with ankylosing spondylitis. This receptor has the CDR3 CASSAGTSGYTF. The nucleotide sequence is TGCGCCAGCAGTGCCGGGACGAGTGGCTACACCTTC.